The rows below give T cell receptor beta chains drawn from one sample of a study of response to subunit inactivated influenza vaccine. In TCRdb, the RT-PCR reads were re-called with MiXCR into one record per CDR3 protein. The sample lists 630,000 or so distinct CDR3 sequences, approximately 14% seen once, with more than 9% in the top ten. Sequenced here: PBMCs from blood, sampled 11 to 12 days after vaccination. These TCRs come from a man in his fifties who received an inactivated influenza vaccine. Each CDR3 is given with its conserved first and last residue. A D gene is named only where the DNA matches it firmly. Clone size is shown for a subset of rows, as once, few, many or a class of expanded clone.

TRBJ1-2 | few | TRBD1 | 14 | TRBV18 | TGTGCCAGCTCAGCGACAGGGACCCTTACCGGCTACACCTTC | CASSATGTLTGYTF
TRBJ2-5 | - | - | 15 | TRBV10-3 | TGTGCCATCAGTGAGTCACCGGGAGCCCAAGGGACCCAGTACTTC | CAISESPGAQGTQYF
TRBJ2-1 | - | TRBD2 | 15 | TRBV29-1 | TGCAGCGTTGAATCTATCGGGAGGGACTACAATGAGCAGTTCTTC | CSVESIGRDYNEQFF
TRBJ2-7 | - | TRBD2 | 15 | TRBV28 | TGTGCCAGCAGTTGGGGACTAGCGGGGGCCTACGAGCAGTACTTC | CASSWGLAGAYEQYF
TRBJ2-1 | few | - | 15 | TRBV2 | TGTGCCAGCAAACCTAGAGCGGGTTTTGTCGATGAGCAGTTCTTC | CASKPRAGFVDEQFF
TRBJ2-7 | - | - | 14 | TRBV11-3 | TGTGCCGAAACTTATCCGGCGAGCTCCTACGAGCAGTACTTC | CAETYPASSYEQYF
TRBJ2-3 | - | - | 15 | TRBV6-2/TRBV6-3 | TGTGCCAGCAGTTACGGACGGGTAAGCACAGATACGCAGTATTTT | CASSYGRVSTDTQYF
TRBJ2-7 | - | - | 13 | TRBV11-2 | TGTGCCAGCAGCGGGGGAGGTTGGTACGAGCAGTACTTC | CASSGGGWYEQYF
TRBJ2-7 | - | TRBD2 | 18 | TRBV6-1 | TGTGCCAGCAGTGAAGCGCTTCCCGGGCGGGGGGCTTTCTACGAGCAGTACTTC | CASSEALPGRGAFYEQYF
TRBJ2-5 | - | TRBD2 | 15 | TRBV5-6 | TGTGCCAGCAGCTCTAGCGGGGGCCTCATTCAGACCCAGTACTTC | CASSSSGGLIQTQYF
TRBJ2-7 | few | TRBD1 | 14 | TRBV5-1 | TGCGCCAGCAGCCCAGGGGGCGAACTTCTCGAGCAGTACTTC | CASSPGGELLEQYF
TRBJ2-3 | many | - | 16 | TRBV24-1 | TGTGCCACCAGTGATTTCGGGGGGCGACGCACAGATACGCAGTATTTT | CATSDFGGRRTDTQYF
TRBJ2-7 | - | - | 13 | TRBV7-9 | TGTGCCAGCAGGGGGCTAGCGACCTACGAGCAGTACTTC | CASRGLATYEQYF
TRBJ2-5 | - | - | 15 | TRBV7-9 | TGTGCCAGCAGCCCTACCAGGGGTCTTAGGGAGACCCAGTACTTC | CASSPTRGLRETQYF
TRBJ2-7 | many | TRBD1 | 15 | TRBV28 | TGTGCCAGCAGTGGGGCCGGCAGGGGGCTTTACGAGCAGTACTTC | CASSGAGRGLYEQYF
TRBJ1-6 | - | - | 13 | TRBV9 | TGTGCCAGCAGCGGAGGGCGTAATTCACCCCTCCACTTT | CASSGGRNSPLHF
TRBJ2-1 | - | TRBD2 | 17 | TRBV7-6 | TGTGCCAGCAGCCCCTTCGATAGCGGGAGATCCTACAATGAGCAGTTCTTC | CASSPFDSGRSYNEQFF
TRBJ2-2 | - | TRBD1 | 15 | TRBV19 | TGTGCCAGTAGTATCGACAGGGGGAAGACCGGGGAGCTGTTTTTT | CASSIDRGKTGELFF
TRBJ2-1 | once | TRBD1 | 17 | TRBV19 | TGTGCCAGTAGAATCGGGACAGGGGAATTGGGGTCCAATGAGCAGTTCTTC | CASRIGTGELGSNEQFF
TRBJ2-7 | many | - | 16 | TRBV24-1 | TGTGCCACCTCCGAGGGGCCGGCAGGGATGAACTACGAGCAGTACTTC | CATSEGPAGMNYEQYF
TRBJ2-1 | - | TRBD2 | 18 | TRBV12-3/TRBV12-4 | TGTGCCAGCAGTACTGGGACTAGCGGGGGAACCTCCTACAATGAGCAGTTCTTC | CASSTGTSGGTSYNEQFF
TRBJ2-4 | few | - | 14 | TRBV7-2 | TGTGCCAGCAGCTTAGCACAGAGCGGGAACATTCAGTACTTC | CASSLAQSGNIQYF
TRBJ1-4 | few | - | 15 | TRBV4-1 | TGCGCCAGCAGCCAAGATGTCGCAGGGGTTGAAAAACTGTTTTTT | CASSQDVAGVEKLFF
TRBJ2-1 | - | - | 18 | TRBV15 | TGTGCCACCAGCAGAGATCTCCCTCCAGGAAACTCCTACAATGAGCAGTTCTTC | CATSRDLPPGNSYNEQFF
TRBJ1-2 | few | - | 15 | TRBV7-9 | TGTGCCAGCAGCTCCTCCTACAGGGAAAACTATGGCTACACCTTC | CASSSSYRENYGYTF
TRBJ2-7 | few | - | 14 | TRBV20-1 | TGCAGTGCTAGGAAGGGCCAGGGTACTTACGAGCAGTACTTC | CSARKGQGTYEQYF
TRBJ2-1 | - | - | 12 | TRBV7-9 | TGTGCCAGCAGCTACTGGAGCTATGAGCAGTTCTTC | CASSYWSYEQFF
TRBJ2-7 | few | TRBD2 | 17 | TRBV5-5 | TGTGCCAGCAGCTGGGCGGCTACTAGCGGGCGCTCCTACGAGCAGTACTTC | CASSWAATSGRSYEQYF
TRBJ1-2 | few | TRBD1 | 13 | TRBV12-3/TRBV12-4 | TGTGCCAGCAGGCCGACAGGGATCTATGGCTACACCTTC | CASRPTGIYGYTF
TRBJ2-5 | - | TRBD2 | 15 | TRBV7-2 | TGTGCCAGCAGCTGGGGGACTAGCAATCAAGAGACCCAGTACTTC | CASSWGTSNQETQYF
TRBJ2-2 | many | - | 14 | TRBV12-3/TRBV12-4 | TGTGCCAGCAGTTCTCTGATGAACACCGGGGAGCTGTTTTTT | CASSSLMNTGELFF